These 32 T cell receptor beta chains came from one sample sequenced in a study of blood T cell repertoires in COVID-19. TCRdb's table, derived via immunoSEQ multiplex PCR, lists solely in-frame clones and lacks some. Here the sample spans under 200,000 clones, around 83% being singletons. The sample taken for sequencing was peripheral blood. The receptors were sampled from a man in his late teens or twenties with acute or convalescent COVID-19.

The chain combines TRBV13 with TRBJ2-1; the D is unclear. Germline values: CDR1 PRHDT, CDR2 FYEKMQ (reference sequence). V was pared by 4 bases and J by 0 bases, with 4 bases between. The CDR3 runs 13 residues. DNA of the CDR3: TGTGCCAGCAGCTCGGGCTCCTACAATGAGCAGTTCTTC. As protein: CASSSGSYNEQFF.

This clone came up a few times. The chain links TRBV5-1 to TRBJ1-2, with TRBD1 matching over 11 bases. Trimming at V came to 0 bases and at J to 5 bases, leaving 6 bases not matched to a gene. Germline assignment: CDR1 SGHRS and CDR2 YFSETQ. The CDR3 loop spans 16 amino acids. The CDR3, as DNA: TGCGCCAGCAGCTTGGCCGGGACAGGGGGGAATTATGGCTACACCTTC. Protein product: CASSLAGTGGNYGYTF.

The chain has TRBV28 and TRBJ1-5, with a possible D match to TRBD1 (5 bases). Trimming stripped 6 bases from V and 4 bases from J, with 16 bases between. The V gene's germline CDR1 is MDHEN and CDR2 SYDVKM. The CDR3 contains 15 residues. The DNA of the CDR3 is TGTGCCAGCAGAAAAGTATTGGGGGGGAATCAGCCCCAGCATTTT. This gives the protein CASRKVLGGNQPQHF.

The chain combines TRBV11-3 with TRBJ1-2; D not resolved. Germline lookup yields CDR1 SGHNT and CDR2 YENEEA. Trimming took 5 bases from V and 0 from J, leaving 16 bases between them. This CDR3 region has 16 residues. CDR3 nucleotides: TGTGCCAGCAGCCCCCCAGCGGAGCTCTCTAACTATGGCTACACCTTC. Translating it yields CASSPPAELSNYGYTF.

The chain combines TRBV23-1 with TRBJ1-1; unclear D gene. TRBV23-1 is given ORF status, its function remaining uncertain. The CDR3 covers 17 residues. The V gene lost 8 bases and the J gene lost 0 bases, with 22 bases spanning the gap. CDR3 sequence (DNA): TGCGCCAGCCCACAAGAGTGGGCAATGTTAATGAACACTGAAGCTTTCTTT. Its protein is CASPQEWAMLMNTEAFF.

CDR3 sequence: CASRVETGSYFTGELFF. The CDR3 nucleotides read TGTGCCAGCAGGGTTGAGACAGGGTCCTACTTCACCGGGGAGCTGTTTTTT. The chain employs TRBV27 and TRBJ2-2; 7 nucleotides agree with TRBD1. This CDR3 contains 17 residues. The trim removed 6 bases at V and 4 bases at J, leaving 14 bases unmatched. Germline CDR1 is MNHEY and CDR2 is SMNVEV (reference sequence).

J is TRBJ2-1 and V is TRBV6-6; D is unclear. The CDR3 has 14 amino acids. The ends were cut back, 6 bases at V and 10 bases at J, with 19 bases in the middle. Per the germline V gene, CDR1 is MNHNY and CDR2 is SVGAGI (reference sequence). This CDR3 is CASRQPGTEFEQFF. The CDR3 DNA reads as TGTGCCAGCAGGCAGCCCGGTACAGAATTCGAGCAGTTCTTC.

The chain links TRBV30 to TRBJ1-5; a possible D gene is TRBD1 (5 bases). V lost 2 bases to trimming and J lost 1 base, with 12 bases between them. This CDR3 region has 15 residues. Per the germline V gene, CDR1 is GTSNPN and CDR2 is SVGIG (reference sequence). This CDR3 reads CAWSNGGVSNQPQHF. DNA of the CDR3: TGTGCCTGGAGTAACGGGGGGGTGAGCAATCAGCCCCAGCATTTT.

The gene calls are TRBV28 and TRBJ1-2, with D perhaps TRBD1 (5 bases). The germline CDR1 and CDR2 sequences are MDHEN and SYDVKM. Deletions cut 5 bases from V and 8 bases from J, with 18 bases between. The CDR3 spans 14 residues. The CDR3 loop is CASSVPGLGKGYTF. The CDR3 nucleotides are TGTGCCAGCAGTGTTCCGGGACTTGGGAAAGGCTACACCTTC.

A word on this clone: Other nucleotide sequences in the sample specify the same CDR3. CDR3: CAWSPTGTEAFF. As DNA, the CDR3 is TGTGCCTGGAGTCCCACGGGCACTGAAGCTTTCTTT. This chain joins TRBV30 and TRBJ1-1; D is unclear. The CDR3 is made up of 12 amino acids. Deletions cut 2 bases from V and 4 bases from J, with 8 bases between. Germline V CDR1 and CDR2: GTSNPN, SVGIG (reference sequence).

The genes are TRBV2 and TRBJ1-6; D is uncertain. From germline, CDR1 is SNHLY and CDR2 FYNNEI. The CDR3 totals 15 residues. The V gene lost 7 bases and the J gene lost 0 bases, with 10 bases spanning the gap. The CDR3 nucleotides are TGTGCCAGCAAGCAGACTAGCTCCTATAATTCACCCCTCCACTTT. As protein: CASKQTSSYNSPLHF.

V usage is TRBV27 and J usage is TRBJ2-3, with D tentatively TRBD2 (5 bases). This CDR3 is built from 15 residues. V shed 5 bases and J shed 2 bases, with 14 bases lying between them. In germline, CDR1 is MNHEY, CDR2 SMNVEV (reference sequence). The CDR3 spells CASSVTGSPTDTQYF. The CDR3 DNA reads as TGTGCCAGCAGTGTTACGGGGTCTCCCACAGATACGCAGTATTTT.

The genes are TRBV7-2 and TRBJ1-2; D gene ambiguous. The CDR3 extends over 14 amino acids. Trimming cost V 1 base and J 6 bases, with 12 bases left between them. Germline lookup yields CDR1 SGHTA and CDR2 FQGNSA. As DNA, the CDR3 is TGTGCCAGCAGCTTAGTTGAGGGTACCGATGGCTACACCTTC. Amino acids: CASSLVEGTDGYTF. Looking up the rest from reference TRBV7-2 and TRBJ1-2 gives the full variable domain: GAGVSQSPSNKVTEKGKDVELRCDPISGHTALYWYRQSLGQGLEFLIYFQGNSAPDKSGLPSDRFSAERTGGSVSTLTIQRTQQEDSAVYLCASSLVEGTDGYTFGSGTRLTVV.

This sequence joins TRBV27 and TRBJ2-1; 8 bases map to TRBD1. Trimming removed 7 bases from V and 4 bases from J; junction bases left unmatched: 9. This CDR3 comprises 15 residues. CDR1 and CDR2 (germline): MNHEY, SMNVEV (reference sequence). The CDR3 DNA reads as TGTGCCAGCAATCTGCAGGGGGCGCCTTACAATGAGCAGTTCTTC. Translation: CASNLQGAPYNEQFF.

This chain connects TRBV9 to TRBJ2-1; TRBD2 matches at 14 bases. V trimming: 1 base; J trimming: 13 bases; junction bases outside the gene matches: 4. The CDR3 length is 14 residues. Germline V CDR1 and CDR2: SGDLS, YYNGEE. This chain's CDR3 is CASSVLGTSGGQFF. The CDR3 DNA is TGTGCCAGCAGCGTACTCGGGACTAGCGGGGGCCAGTTCTTC.

CDR3 residues: CASSPGTGEETQYF. CDR3 bases: TGTGCCAGCAGTCCCGGGACAGGGGAAGAGACCCAGTACTTC. The chain recombines TRBV28 with TRBJ2-5, with 10 bases matching TRBD1. Trimming cost V 5 bases and J 3 bases; bases outside gene matches: 3. This CDR3 comprises 14 residues. The germline V gene has CDR1 MDHEN and CDR2 SYDVKM.

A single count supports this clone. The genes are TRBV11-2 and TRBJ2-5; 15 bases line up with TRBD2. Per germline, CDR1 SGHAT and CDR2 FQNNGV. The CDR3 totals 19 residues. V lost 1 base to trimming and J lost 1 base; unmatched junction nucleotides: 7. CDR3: CASSLAGLAGGLTQETQYF. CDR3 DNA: TGTGCCAGCAGCTTAGCCGGACTAGCGGGGGGGCTTACCCAAGAGACCCAGTACTTC.

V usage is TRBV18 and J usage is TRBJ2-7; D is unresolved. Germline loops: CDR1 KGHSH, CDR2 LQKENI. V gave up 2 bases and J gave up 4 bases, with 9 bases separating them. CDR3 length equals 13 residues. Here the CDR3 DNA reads TGTGCCAGCTCACCAAGGCAGGCGTACGAGCAGTACGTC. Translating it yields CASSPRQAYEQYV.

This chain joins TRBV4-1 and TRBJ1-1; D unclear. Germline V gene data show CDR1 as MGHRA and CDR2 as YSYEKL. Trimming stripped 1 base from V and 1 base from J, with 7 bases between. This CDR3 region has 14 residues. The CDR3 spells CASSQVLRNTEAFF. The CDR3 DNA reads TGCGCCAGCAGCCAAGTTCTCAGGAACACTGAAGCTTTCTTT.

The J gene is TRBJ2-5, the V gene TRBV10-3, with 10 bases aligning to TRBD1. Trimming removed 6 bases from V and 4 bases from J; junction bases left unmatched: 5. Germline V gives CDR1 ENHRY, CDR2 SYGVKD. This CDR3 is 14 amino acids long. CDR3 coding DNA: TGTGCCATCAGGGGGACAGGGGCGGTAGAGACCCAGTACTTC. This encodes CAIRGTGAVETQYF.

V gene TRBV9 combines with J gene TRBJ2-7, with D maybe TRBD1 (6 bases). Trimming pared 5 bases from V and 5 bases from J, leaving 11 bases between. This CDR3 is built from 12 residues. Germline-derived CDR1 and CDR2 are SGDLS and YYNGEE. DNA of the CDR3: TGTGCCAGCAGTCCTGGGGGCGACGAGCAGTACTTC. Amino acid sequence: CASSPGGDEQYF.

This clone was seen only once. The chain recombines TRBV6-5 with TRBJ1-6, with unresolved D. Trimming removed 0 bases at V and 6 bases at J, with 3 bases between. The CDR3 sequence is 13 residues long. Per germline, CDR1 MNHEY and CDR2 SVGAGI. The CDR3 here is CASSYSINSPLHF. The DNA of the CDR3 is TGTGCCAGCAGTTACTCCATTAATTCACCCCTCCACTTT.

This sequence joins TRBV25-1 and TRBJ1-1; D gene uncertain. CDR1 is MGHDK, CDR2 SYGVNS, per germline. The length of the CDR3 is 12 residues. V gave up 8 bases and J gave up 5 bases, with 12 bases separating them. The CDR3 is CASEGGLTEAFF. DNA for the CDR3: TGTGCCAGCGAGGGCGGGTTGACTGAAGCTTTCTTT.

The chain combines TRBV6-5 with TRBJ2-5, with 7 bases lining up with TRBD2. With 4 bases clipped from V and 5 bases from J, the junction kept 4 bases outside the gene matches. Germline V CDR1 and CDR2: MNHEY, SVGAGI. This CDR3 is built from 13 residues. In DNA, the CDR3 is TGTGCCAGCAGTTCCGGGGGAGGGGAGACCCAGTACTTC. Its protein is CASSSGGGETQYF.

The CDR3 sequence: CASSSYQGVDTQYF. The CDR3 nucleotides read TGTGCCAGCAGTTCTTATCAGGGGGTGGATACGCAGTATTTT. This sequence joins TRBV28 and TRBJ2-3, with 7 bases lining up with TRBD1. With V trimmed by 4 bases and J by 6 bases, 7 bases remained unmatched. This CDR3 region has 14 residues. Germline V gives CDR1 MDHEN, CDR2 SYDVKM. Full variable domain (missing parts from reference TRBV28 and TRBJ2-3): DVKVTQSSRYLVKRTGEKVFLECVQDMDHENMFWYRQDPGLGLRLIYFSYDVKMKEKGDIPEGYSVSREKKERFSLILESASTNQTSMYLCASSSYQGVDTQYFGPGTRLTVL.

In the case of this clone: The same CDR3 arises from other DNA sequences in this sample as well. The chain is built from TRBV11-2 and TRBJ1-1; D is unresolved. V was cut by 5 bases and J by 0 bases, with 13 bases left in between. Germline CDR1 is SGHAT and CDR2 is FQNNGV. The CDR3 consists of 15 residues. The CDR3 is CASSPRQNMNTEAFF. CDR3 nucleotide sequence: TGTGCCAGCAGCCCCCGCCAGAACATGAACACTGAAGCTTTCTTT.

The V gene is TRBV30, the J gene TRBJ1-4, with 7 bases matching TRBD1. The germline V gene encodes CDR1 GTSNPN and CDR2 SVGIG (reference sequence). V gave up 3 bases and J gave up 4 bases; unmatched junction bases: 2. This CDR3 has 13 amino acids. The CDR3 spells CAWRDRYNEKLFF. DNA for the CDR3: TGTGCCTGGAGGGACAGGTATAATGAAAAACTGTTTTTT. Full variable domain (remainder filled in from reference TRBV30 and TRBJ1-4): SQTIHQWPATLVQPVGSPLSLECTVEGTSNPNLYWYRQAAGRGLQLLFYSVGIGQISSEVPQNLSASRPQDRQFILSSKKLLLSDSGFYLCAWRDRYNEKLFFGSGTQLSVL.

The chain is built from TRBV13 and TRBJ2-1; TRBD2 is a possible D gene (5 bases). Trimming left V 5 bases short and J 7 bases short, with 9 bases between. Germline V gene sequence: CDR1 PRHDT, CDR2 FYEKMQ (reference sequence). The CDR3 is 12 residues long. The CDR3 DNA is TGTGCCAGCAGCCCGACTACAAATGAGCAGTTCTTC. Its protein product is CASSPTTNEQFF.

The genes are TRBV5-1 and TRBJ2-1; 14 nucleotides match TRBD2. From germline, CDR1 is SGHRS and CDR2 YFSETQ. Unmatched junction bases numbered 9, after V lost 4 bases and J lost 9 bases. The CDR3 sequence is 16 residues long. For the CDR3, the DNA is TGCGCCAGCAGCCCGACTAGCGGGGGGGCCCTATTTGAGCAGTTCTTC. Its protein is CASSPTSGGALFEQFF.

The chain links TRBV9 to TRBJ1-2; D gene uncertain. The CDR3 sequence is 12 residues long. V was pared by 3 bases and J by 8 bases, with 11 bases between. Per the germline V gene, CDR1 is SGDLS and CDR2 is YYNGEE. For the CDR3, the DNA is TGTGCCAGCAGCGGGCCGGAGCTGGGCTACACCTTC. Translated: CASSGPELGYTF.

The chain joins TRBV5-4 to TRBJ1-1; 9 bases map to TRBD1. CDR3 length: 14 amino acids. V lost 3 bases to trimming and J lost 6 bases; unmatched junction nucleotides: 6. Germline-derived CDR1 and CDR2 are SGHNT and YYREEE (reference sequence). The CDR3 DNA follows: TGTGCCAGCAGCTCCGTAACAGGGGGCCCTGAAGCTTTCTTT. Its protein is CASSSVTGGPEAFF. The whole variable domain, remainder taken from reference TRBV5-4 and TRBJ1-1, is ETGVTQSPTHLIKTRGQQVTLRCSSQSGHNTVSWYQQALGQGPQFIFQYYREEENGRGNFPPRFSGLQFPNYSSELNVNALELDDSALYLCASSSVTGGPEAFFGQGTRLTVV.

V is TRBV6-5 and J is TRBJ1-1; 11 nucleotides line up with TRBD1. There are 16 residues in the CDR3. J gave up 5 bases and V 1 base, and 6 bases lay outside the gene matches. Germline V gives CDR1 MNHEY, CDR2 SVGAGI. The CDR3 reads CASSYLGQGAKTEAFF. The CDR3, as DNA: TGTGCCAGCAGTTACTTAGGACAGGGGGCGAAAACTGAAGCTTTCTTT.